This T cell receptor beta chain derives from a study of T cells in Graves' hyperthyroidism and ophthalmopathy. Findings and limits, study-wide: Also found in blood were most expanded thyroid clonotypes above 0.001.

The CDR3 is made up of 15 amino acids. Trimming left V 1 base short and J 2 bases short, with 9 bases between. This clonotype was recorded many times. What it recognizes is unknown. Hyperthyroidism, newly diagnosed and lasting under 2 months, affected patients aged 18 to 65. Uncontrolled infections, other autoimmune diseases, pregnancy or lactation led to exclusion of patients. The PBMCs were sourced from fresh peripheral blood (approximately 9 ml). Using RNA transcripts as the source, TCR beta CDR3 regions were amplified. An initial round of RT-PCR targeting the TCR CDR3 relied on the HTBI primer set. TCRdb independently ran MiXCR on the multiplex PCR reads; one entry per CDR3 protein. The data contain 250,000 to 350,000 distinct CDR3 sequences, approximately 17% of them singletons.

The chain links TRBV12-3 or TRBV12-4 to TRBJ2-1, with unresolved D. The sample comprised blood. The receptor was derived from a man younger than 45 with Graves' hyperthyroidism. CDR3 sequence (DNA): TGTGCCAGCAGTTTAGGAGCGAATCCCTACAATGAGCAGTTCTTC. As protein: CASSLGANPYNEQFF.